The 23 T cell receptor beta chains below were found in one sample sequenced in a study of cytomegalovirus exposure and HLA in healthy donors. PCR was performed using 60 Vbeta and 13 Jbeta primers. Some clones are missing from TCRdb's copy, which holds only in-frame ones; the method was immunoSEQ multiplex PCR. This sample has about 200,000 clones, with about 80% found just once. The material sequenced was PBMCs. These receptors all come from a man in his forties in good health and CMV-seronegative.

The genes are TRBV28 and TRBJ1-5; D remains unclear. Looked up from germline, CDR1 is MDHEN and CDR2 is SYDVKM. V dropped 3 bases and J dropped 6 bases, with 6 bases sitting between them. This CDR3 comprises 12 residues. This CDR3 is CASSFPPQPQHF. Written as DNA, the CDR3 is TGTGCCAGCAGTTTTCCTCCTCAGCCCCAGCATTTT.

V is TRBV5-1 and J is TRBJ2-3, with a tentative D call TRBD1 (5 bases). This CDR3 spans 14 amino acids. V was cut by 6 bases and J by 4 bases, with 15 bases left in between. Germline loops: CDR1 SGHRS, CDR2 YFSETQ. The chain's CDR3 is CASKWGRLPDTQYF. The CDR3 coding sequence is TGCGCCAGCAAATGGGGCCGTCTGCCAGATACGCAGTATTTT.

J is TRBJ2-7 and V is TRBV6-5; 9 bases align to TRBD1. From germline, CDR1 is MNHEY and CDR2 SVGAGI. This CDR3 spans 14 amino acids. The V and J ends lost 6 bases and 1 base, in that order; junction bases with no gene match: 4. The CDR3 here is CASRRGTGSYEQYF. DNA for the CDR3: TGTGCCAGCAGAAGGGGGACAGGGTCCTACGAGCAGTACTTC.

The chain employs TRBV7-8 and TRBJ1-5; 10 bases match TRBD1. The CDR3 loop spans 14 amino acids. The ends lost 10 bases at V and 3 bases at J; junction bases unmatched: 6. The germline CDR1 and CDR2 sequences are SGHVS and FQNEAQ. CDR3 residues: CATRDRGHNQPQHF. The DNA for the CDR3 is TGTGCCACCAGAGACAGGGGGCACAATCAGCCCCAGCATTTT.

The V and J genes are TRBV7-8 and TRBJ1-5; D possibly corresponds to TRBD1 (5 bases). The germline V gene encodes CDR1 SGHVS and CDR2 FQNEAQ. The CDR3 consists of 16 residues. The ends were cut back, 2 bases at V and 1 base at J, with 12 bases in the middle. The CDR3 is CASSLRGERSNQPQHF. CDR3 nucleotide sequence: TGTGCCAGCAGCTTACGGGGGGAAAGGAGCAATCAGCCCCAGCATTTT. Combining the CDR3 with reference TRBV7-8 and TRBJ1-5 gives the whole variable domain GAGVSQSPRYKVAKRGQDVALRCDPISGHVSLFWYQQALGQGPEFLTYFQNEAQLDKSGLPSDRFFAERPEGSVSTLKIQRTQQEDSAVYLCASSLRGERSNQPQHFGDGTRLSIL.

With regard to this clone: The same CDR3 arises from other DNA sequences in this sample as well. The chain joins TRBV7-6 to TRBJ2-7; possibly TRBD2 for D (5 bases). V dropped 7 bases and J dropped 2 bases, with 18 bases sitting between them. CDR3 length: 15 amino acids. Germline CDR1 and CDR2: SGHVS and FNYEAQ. CDR3 DNA: TGTGCCAGCACTAGCTCCCAAGGGATTGCCTACGAGCAGTACTTC. It is translated as CASTSSQGIAYEQYF.

This rearrangement joins TRBV7-2 to TRBJ1-1, with a possible D match to TRBD1 (6 bases). Germline CDR1 SGHTA, CDR2 FQGNSA. The CDR3 runs 11 residues. The ends were cut back, 1 base at V and 11 bases at J, with 8 bases in the middle. The CDR3 coding sequence is TGTGCCAGCAGCTTAGACAGGGTGGCTTTCTTT. Protein product: CASSLDRVAFF.

The rearrangement joins TRBV7-9 to TRBJ2-5; D gene ambiguous. The better agreement between TRBJ2-7 and the DNA end casts doubt on the J call. CDR3 length equals 13 residues. Looked up from germline, CDR1 is SEHNR and CDR2 is FQNEAQ (reference sequence). The CDR3 protein is CASSLAQVHEQYF. In nucleotides, the CDR3 is TGTGCCAGCAGCTTAGCTCAGGTCCACGAGCAGTACTTC.

Only a few counts were recorded for this clone. The chain is built from TRBV5-1 and TRBJ1-1; D unclear. Germline V gene sequence: CDR1 SGHRS, CDR2 YFSETQ. The CDR3 has 16 residues. V lost 4 bases and J 0 bases, leaving 16 bases between the germline ends. DNA of the CDR3: TGCGCCAGCAGCCCTGACCTGATGAGGATGAACACTGAAGCTTTCTTT. Amino acid sequence: CASSPDLMRMNTEAFF.

The chain has TRBV9 and TRBJ2-2, with TRBD2 matching over 8 bases. The J segment lost 6 bases and the V segment lost 0 bases, leaving 10 bases of the junction unmatched. Germline V gene lookup returns CDR1 SGDLS and CDR2 YYNGEE. The CDR3 sequence is 17 residues long. This CDR3 reads CASSVERGLVGPGELFF. DNA of the CDR3: TGTGCCAGCAGCGTAGAGAGGGGACTAGTGGGTCCCGGGGAGCTGTTTTTT.

V gene TRBV7-3 combines with J gene TRBJ1-5, with a weak D call TRBD1 (6 bases). This CDR3 is built from 17 residues. Germline CDR1 SGHTA, CDR2 FQGTGA. The V gene lost 1 base and the J gene lost 3 bases, with 16 bases spanning the gap. CDR3 sequence (DNA): TGTGCCAGCAGCTTAAAAGGTGACAGGACCAACAATCAGCCCCAGCATTTT. Protein product: CASSLKGDRTNNQPQHF.

The chain combines TRBV5-1 with TRBJ1-2, with 8 positions matching TRBD1. This CDR3 has 14 residues. J gave up 8 bases and V 4 bases, and 10 bases lay outside the gene matches. Germline V gives CDR1 SGHRS, CDR2 YFSETQ. CDR3 sequence: CASSPGQGGYGYTF. The CDR3 region has the DNA TGCGCCAGCAGCCCCGGACAGGGTGGGTACGGCTACACCTTC.

The chain joins TRBV7-6 to TRBJ2-7, with 7 positions matching TRBD2. The CDR3 extends over 14 amino acids. J lost 1 base, V lost 3 bases, and 3 bases had no gene match. Germline assignment: CDR1 SGHVS and CDR2 FNYEAQ. CDR3: CASSLGGVSYEQYF. The DNA for the CDR3 is TGTGCCAGCAGCTTGGGAGGGGTATCCTACGAGCAGTACTTC.

The chain couples TRBV18 to TRBJ2-2, with D perhaps matching TRBD2 (6 bases). Germline V gene sequence: CDR1 KGHSH, CDR2 LQKENI. Deletions cut 1 base from V and 6 bases from J, with 12 bases between. The CDR3 runs 15 residues. The CDR3: CASSPRWEAPGELFF. CDR3 coding DNA: TGTGCCAGCTCACCACGCTGGGAGGCTCCCGGGGAGCTGTTTTTT.

The chain employs TRBV4-1 and TRBJ1-2; D call uncertain. CDR1 and CDR2 from the germline V gene are MGHRA and YSYEKL. This CDR3 comprises 16 residues. V was trimmed by 1 base and J by 2 bases, leaving 14 bases between them. The chain's CDR3 is CASSQVIWTGNYGYTF. The CDR3 region has the DNA TGCGCCAGCAGCCAAGTAATTTGGACTGGCAACTATGGCTACACCTTC.

V usage is TRBV4-1 and J usage is TRBJ1-4; possible D gene TRBD1, 5 bases. V shed 0 bases and J shed 4 bases, with 12 bases lying between them. The CDR3 contains 16 residues. Germline V gives CDR1 MGHRA, CDR2 YSYEKL. The DNA for the CDR3 is TGCGCCAGCAGCCAAGAAGTGACAGTGGGTAATGAAAAACTGTTTTTT. It specifies CASSQEVTVGNEKLFF.

The chain uses TRBV4-1 and TRBJ1-2, with 9 nucleotides matching TRBD1. The CDR3 has 17 amino acids. J gave up 3 bases and V 0 bases, and 8 bases lay outside the gene matches. Germline-derived CDR1 and CDR2 are MGHRA and YSYEKL. The CDR3 region is CASSQDQATGGYYGYTF. The CDR3 region has the DNA TGCGCCAGCAGCCAAGATCAGGCTACAGGGGGCTACTATGGCTACACCTTC.

J is TRBJ2-5 and V is TRBV2; D may be TRBD1 (6 bases). The CDR3 covers 13 residues. V dropped 6 bases and J dropped 4 bases, with 12 bases sitting between them. CDR1 SNHLY and CDR2 FYNNEI come from the germline V gene. In DNA, the CDR3 is TGTGCCAGCAGACAGGGATTGGGAGAGACCCAGTACTTC. This codes for CASRQGLGETQYF.

This sequence joins TRBV11-2 and TRBJ2-3; tentative D call: TRBD2 (5 bases). Germline V lookup: CDR1 SGHAT, CDR2 FQNNGV. The V end was cut by 5 bases, the J end by 2 bases, with 11 bases between. The CDR3 covers 14 residues. CDR3: CASSPGSSTDTQYF. In DNA, the CDR3 is TGTGCCAGCAGCCCGGGGAGTTCCACAGATACGCAGTATTTT.

The V gene is TRBV5-1, the J gene TRBJ2-7; 11 bases are a match to TRBD2. CDR3 length equals 18 residues. Germline CDR1 SGHRS, CDR2 YFSETQ. With V trimmed by 3 bases and J by 1 base, 12 bases remained unmatched. The CDR3 spells CASSSPPGLADSSYEQYF. In DNA, the CDR3 is TGCGCCAGCAGCTCGCCTCCGGGACTAGCGGATTCATCCTACGAGCAGTACTTC.

The chain employs TRBV7-2 and TRBJ2-1, with 10 bases fitting TRBD2. The CDR3 has 16 residues. V was clipped by 4 bases and J by 6 bases; unmatched bases: 9. CDR1 is SGHTA and CDR2 is FQGNSA in the germline V gene. CDR3 amino acids: CASSSRPSGGINEQFF. For the CDR3, the DNA is TGTGCCAGCAGCTCCCGCCCTAGCGGGGGTATCAATGAGCAGTTCTTC.

The chain couples TRBV6-6 to TRBJ1-1; 7 bases map to TRBD1. The CDR3 totals 16 residues. CDR1 and CDR2 (germline): MNHNY, SVGAGI (reference sequence). J was trimmed by 1 base and V by 2 bases; bases with no gene match: 7. CDR3 loop: CASSYPHRGENTEAFF. CDR3 nucleotide sequence: TGTGCCAGCAGTTACCCACACAGGGGTGAGAACACTGAAGCTTTCTTT.

The chain has TRBV6-1 and TRBJ1-1; D call uncertain. There are 12 residues in the CDR3. Between the trimmed V and J ends, which lost 7 bases and 2 bases, there was a span of 8 bases. CDR1 and CDR2 (germline): MNHNS, SASEGT. This CDR3 reads CASIRDNTEAFF. CDR3 sequence (DNA): TGTGCCAGCATACGGGATAACACTGAAGCTTTCTTT.